The TCR beta chain under discussion was sequenced for a study of T cell repertoires in cytomegalovirus infection. On this clonotype itself: Its specificity is unknown.

Study-wide findings and caveats: There were HLA-C-restricted CMV-specific TCR beta clonotypes dominating the ex vivo response. Of the TCR beta families, the public ones yielded a cumulative frequency that identified carriers of CMV plus the relevant HLA.

TCRdb reprocessed the reads with MiXCR, giving one entry per CDR3 protein. The data contain 150,000 or so distinct CDR3 sequences, 20% to 25% of them singletons. V lost 6 bases to trimming and J lost 2 bases, with 10 bases between them. Germline V gene lookup returns CDR1 LNHDA and CDR2 SQIVND (reference sequence). The CDR3 contains 13 residues. The sequencing here drew on CD8+ T cells from cultured PBMCs, taken from culture after CMV antigen stimulation. The TCR originated in a human donor in good health (CMV status not recorded). Some clones in this sample may be carry-over from other donors' samples. The chain couples TRBV19 to TRBJ1-2; D unresolved. This chain's CDR3 is CASSTGRNYGYTF. DNA for the CDR3: TGTGCCAGTAGCACCGGCAGGAACTATGGCTACACCTTC.